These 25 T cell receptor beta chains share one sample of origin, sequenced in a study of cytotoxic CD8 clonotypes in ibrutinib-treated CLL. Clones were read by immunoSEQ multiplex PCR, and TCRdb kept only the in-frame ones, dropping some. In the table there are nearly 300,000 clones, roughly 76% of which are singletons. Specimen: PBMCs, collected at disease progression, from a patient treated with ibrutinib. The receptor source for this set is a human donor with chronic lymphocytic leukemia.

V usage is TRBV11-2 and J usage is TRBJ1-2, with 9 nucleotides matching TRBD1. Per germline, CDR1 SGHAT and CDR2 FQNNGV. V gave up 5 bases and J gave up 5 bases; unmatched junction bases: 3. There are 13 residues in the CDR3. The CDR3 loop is CASSPGQGYGYTF. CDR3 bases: TGTGCCAGCAGCCCAGGACAGGGGTATGGCTACACCTTC.

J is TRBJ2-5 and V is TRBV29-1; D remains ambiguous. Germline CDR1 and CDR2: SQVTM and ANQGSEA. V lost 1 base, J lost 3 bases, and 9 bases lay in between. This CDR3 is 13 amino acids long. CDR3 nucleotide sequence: TGCAGCGTTGAAGGGGCTAGGAAAGAGACCCAGTACTTC. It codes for CSVEGARKETQYF.

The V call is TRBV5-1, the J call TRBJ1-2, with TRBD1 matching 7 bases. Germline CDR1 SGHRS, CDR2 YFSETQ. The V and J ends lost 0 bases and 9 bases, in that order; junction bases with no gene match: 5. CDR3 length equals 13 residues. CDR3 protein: CASSLGQGLSYTF. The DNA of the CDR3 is TGCGCCAGCAGCTTGGGACAGGGCTTGAGCTACACCTTC.

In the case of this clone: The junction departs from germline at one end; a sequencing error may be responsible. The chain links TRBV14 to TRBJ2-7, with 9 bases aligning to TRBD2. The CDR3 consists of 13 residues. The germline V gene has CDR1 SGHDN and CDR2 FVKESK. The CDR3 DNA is TGTGCCAGCAGCCAAGGGATTAGCAGCGGGAGGCACTTC. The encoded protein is CASSQGISSGRHF.

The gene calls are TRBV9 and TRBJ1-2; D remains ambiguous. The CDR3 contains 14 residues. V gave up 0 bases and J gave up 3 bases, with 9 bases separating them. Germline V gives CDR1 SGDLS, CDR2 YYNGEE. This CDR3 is CASSVVGGDYGYTF. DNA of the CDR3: TGTGCCAGCAGCGTAGTCGGAGGAGACTATGGCTACACCTTC. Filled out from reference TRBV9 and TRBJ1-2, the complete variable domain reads DSGVTQTPKHLITATGQRVTLRCSPRSGDLSVYWYQQSLDQGLQFLIQYYNGEERAKGNILERFSAQQFPDLHSELNLSSLELGDSALYFCASSVVGGDYGYTFGSGTRLTVV.

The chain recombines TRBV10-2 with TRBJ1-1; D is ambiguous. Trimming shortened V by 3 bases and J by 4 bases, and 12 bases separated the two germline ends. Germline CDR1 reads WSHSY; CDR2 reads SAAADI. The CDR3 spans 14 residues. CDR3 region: CASSDDQTSTEAFF. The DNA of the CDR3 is TGCGCCAGCAGTGACGACCAGACCAGCACTGAAGCTTTCTTT.

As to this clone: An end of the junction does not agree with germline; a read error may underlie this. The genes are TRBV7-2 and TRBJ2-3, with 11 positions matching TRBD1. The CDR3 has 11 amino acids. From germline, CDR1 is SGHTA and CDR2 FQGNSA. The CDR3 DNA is TGTGCCAGCAGCCCCCCGGGACAGGGGGGATTT. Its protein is CASSPPGQGGF.

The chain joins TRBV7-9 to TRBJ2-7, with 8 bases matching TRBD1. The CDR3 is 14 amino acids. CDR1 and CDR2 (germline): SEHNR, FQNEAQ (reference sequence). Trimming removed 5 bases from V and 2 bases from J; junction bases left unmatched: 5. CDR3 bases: TGTGCCAGCAGCGGGTGGACAGGGACCTACGAGCAGTACTTC. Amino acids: CASSGWTGTYEQYF.

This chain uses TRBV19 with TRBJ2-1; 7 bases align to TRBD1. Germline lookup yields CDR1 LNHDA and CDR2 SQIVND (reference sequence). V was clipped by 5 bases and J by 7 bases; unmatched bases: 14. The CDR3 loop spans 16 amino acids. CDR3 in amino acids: CASSPHTGDPWNEQFF. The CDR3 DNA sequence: TGTGCCAGTAGTCCGCATACAGGGGATCCCTGGAATGAGCAGTTCTTC.

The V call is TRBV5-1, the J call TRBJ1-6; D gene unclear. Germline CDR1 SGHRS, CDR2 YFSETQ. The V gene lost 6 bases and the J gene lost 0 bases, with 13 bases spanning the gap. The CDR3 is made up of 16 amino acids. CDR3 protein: CASTAARSSYNSPLHF. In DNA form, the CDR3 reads TGCGCCAGCACGGCAGCGAGAAGCTCCTATAATTCACCCCTCCACTTT.

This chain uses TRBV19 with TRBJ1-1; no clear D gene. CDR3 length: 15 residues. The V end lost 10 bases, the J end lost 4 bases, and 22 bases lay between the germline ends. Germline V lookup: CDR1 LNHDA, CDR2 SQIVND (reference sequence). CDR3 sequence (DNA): TGTGCCACACTGCAACAAGGAAGGTTGAGCACTGAAGCTTTCTTT. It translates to CATLQQGRLSTEAFF.

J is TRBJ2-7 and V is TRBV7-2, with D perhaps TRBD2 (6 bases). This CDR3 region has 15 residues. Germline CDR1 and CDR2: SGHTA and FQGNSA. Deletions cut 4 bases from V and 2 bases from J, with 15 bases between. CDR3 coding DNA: TGTGCCAGCAGCTCAAACCCGACGGGGGCCTACGAGCAGTACTTC. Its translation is CASSSNPTGAYEQYF.

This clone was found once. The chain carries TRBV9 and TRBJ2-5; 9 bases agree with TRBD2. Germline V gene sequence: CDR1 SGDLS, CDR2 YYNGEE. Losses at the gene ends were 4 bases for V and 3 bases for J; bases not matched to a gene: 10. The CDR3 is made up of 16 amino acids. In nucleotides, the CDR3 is TGTGCCAGCAGCCCGAGGGCGGGAGGGGTAGAAGAGACCCAGTACTTC. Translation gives CASSPRAGGVEETQYF.

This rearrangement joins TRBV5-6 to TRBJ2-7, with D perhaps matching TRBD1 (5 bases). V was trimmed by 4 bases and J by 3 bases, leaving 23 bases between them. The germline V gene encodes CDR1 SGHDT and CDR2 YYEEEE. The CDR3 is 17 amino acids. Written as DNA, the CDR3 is TGTGCCAGCAGCATGGGGTGGGGCGGATTCAACCACTACGAGCAGTACTTC. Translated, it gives CASSMGWGGFNHYEQYF.

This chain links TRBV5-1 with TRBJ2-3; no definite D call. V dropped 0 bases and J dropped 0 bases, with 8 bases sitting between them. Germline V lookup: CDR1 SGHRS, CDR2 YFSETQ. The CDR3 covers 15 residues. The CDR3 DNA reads TGCGCCAGCAGCTTGGATCGGTCTAGCACAGATACGCAGTATTTT. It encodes CASSLDRSSTDTQYF.

CDR3 protein: CSVRRWGAGTEAFF. The DNA of the CDR3 is TGCAGCGTTAGGCGGTGGGGGGCAGGCACTGAAGCTTTCTTT. J is TRBJ1-1 and V is TRBV29-1, with D perhaps TRBD1 (6 bases). The CDR3 has 14 amino acids. Looked up from germline, CDR1 is SQVTM and CDR2 is ANQGSEA. The germline V and J ends were trimmed by 5 bases and 4 bases, with 17 bases remaining between them.

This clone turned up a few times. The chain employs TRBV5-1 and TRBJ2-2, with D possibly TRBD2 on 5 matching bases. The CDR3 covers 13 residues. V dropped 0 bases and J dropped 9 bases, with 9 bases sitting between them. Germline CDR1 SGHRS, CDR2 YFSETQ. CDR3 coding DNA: TGCGCCAGCAGCTTGGGAGGGCTCCGGGAGCTGTTTTTT. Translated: CASSLGGLRELFF.

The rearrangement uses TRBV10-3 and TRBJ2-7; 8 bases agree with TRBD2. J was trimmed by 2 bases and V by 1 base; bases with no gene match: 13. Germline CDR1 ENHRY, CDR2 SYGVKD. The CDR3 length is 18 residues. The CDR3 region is CAISEFGTRGVGAYEQYF. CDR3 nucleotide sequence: TGTGCCATCAGTGAGTTCGGGACTAGAGGCGTGGGGGCCTACGAGCAGTACTTC.

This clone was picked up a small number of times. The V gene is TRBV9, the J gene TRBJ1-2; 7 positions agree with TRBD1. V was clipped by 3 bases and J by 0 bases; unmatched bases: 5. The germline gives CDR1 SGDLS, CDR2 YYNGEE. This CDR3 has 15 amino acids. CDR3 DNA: TGTGCCAGCAGCGCAAACAGGGGAGCTAACTATGGCTACACCTTC. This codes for CASSANRGANYGYTF.

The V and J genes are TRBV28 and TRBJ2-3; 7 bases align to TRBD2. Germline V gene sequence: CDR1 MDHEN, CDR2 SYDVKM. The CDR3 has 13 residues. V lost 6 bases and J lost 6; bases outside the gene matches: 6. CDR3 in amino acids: CASSLTSEDTQYF. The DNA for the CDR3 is TGTGCCAGCAGCCTTACTAGCGAGGATACGCAGTATTTT.

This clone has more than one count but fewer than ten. CDR3 loop: CATSRELAGPYEQYF. Here the CDR3 DNA reads TGTGCCACCAGCAGAGAGCTAGCGGGACCCTACGAGCAGTACTTC. V and J are TRBV15 and TRBJ2-7, with TRBD2 matching over 9 bases. V was clipped by 0 bases and J by 2 bases; unmatched bases: 2. The CDR3 has 15 amino acids. CDR1 LNHNV and CDR2 YYDKDF come from the germline V gene (reference sequence).

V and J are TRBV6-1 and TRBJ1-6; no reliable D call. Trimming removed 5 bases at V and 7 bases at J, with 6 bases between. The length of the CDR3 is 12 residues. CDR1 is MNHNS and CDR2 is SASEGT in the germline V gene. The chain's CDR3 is CASSTLNSPLHF. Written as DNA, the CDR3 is TGTGCCAGCAGTACCTTGAATTCACCCCTCCACTTT.

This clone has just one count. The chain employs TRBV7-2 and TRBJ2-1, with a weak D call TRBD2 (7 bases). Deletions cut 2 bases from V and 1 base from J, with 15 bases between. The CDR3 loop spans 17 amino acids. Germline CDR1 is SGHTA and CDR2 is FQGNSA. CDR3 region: CASSLPRGGGSYNEQFF. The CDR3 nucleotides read TGTGCCAGCAGCTTACCTAGGGGAGGGGGATCCTACAATGAGCAGTTCTTC.

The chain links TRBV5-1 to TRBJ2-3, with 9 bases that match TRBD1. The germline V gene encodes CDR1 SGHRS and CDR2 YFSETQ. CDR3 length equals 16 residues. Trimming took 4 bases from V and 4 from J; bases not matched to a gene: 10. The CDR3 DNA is TGCGCCAGCAGCCAGATACAGGGGGCTAGGGCAGATACGCAGTATTTT. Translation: CASSQIQGARADTQYF.

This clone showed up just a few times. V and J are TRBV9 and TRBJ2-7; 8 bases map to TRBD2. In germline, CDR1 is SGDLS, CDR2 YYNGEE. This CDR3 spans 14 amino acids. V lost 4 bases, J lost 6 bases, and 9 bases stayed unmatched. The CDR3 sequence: CASSSLAGQAEQYF. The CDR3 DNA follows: TGTGCCAGCAGCTCTTTAGCGGGGCAGGCCGAGCAGTACTTC.